This record looks at one TCR beta chain sequence and its context. This sequence may be a read error, since a much larger clone differs from it by one base. The CDR3 totals 15 residues. Germline-derived CDR1 and CDR2 are SGHTS and YDEGEE. Unmatched junction bases numbered 4, after V lost 4 bases and J lost 9 bases. Time point of the sample: patch test 3, about 24 weeks after DPC sensitization. Documented treatment: therapeutic diphenylcyclopropenone sensitization with weekly scalp DPC. The data belong to a study of human T cells and chemical hapten exposure. TCRdb re-analysed the RACE reads in MiXCR, keeping a single row per CDR3 protein. The sample has 150,000 to 200,000 distinct CDR3 sequences; 20% to 25% are singletons.

The source is a woman in her thirties or forties with alopecia areata. Some clones in this sample may be carry-over from other donors' samples. This chain connects TRBV5-8 to TRBJ2-1, with TRBD2 matching 16 bases. Specimen: whole blood, collected in connection with sensitization to the hapten diphenylcyclopropenone (DPC). This chain's CDR3 is CASSPGTSGRGEQFF. The CDR3, as DNA: TGTGCCAGCAGCCCCGGGACTAGCGGGAGGGGTGAGCAGTTCTTC. The complete variable domain, with remaining parts taken from reference TRBV5-8 and TRBJ2-1, reads EAGVTQSPTHLIKTRGQQATLRCSPISGHTSVYWYQQALGLGLQFLLWYDEGEERNRGNFPPRFSGRQFPNYSSELNVNALELEDSALYLCASSPGTSGRGEQFFGPGTRLTVL.